The 13 T cell receptor beta chains presented below share a single source sample, sequenced in a study of cytomegalovirus exposure and HLA in healthy donors. Primers included in the PCR were 60 Vbeta and 13 Jbeta primers. Clones were read by immunoSEQ multiplex PCR, and TCRdb kept only the in-frame ones, dropping some. In all, the sample yields about 40,000 clones. The sequenced material came from PBMCs. Every receptor here comes from a male donor in good health and CMV-seronegative.

This chain links TRBV6-1 with TRBJ2-7, with D tentatively TRBD1 (6 bases). The CDR3 runs 11 residues. Germline V gene sequence: CDR1 MNHNS, CDR2 SASEGT. This chain's CDR3 is CAVGQYYEQYF. As DNA, the CDR3 is TGTGCAGTAGGACAGTACTACGAGCAGTACTTC.

The rearrangement joins TRBV19 to TRBJ2-1; 8 bases line up with TRBD2. This CDR3 region has 14 residues. The V and J ends lost 3 bases and 10 bases, in that order; junction bases with no gene match: 8. Germline CDR1 and CDR2: LNHDA and SQIVND (reference sequence). CDR3 sequence: CASSMAGGGLEQFF. CDR3 nucleotides: TGTGCCAGTAGTATGGCGGGGGGCGGTCTCGAGCAGTTCTTC.

The V gene is TRBV5-1, the J gene TRBJ2-2, with D perhaps TRBD2 (7 bases). CDR3 length equals 15 residues. V lost 7 bases to trimming and J lost 2 bases, with 15 bases between them. The germline CDR1 and CDR2 sequences are SGHRS and YFSETQ. DNA for the CDR3: TGCGCCAGCCGGTTGGGAGGGGGAAACACCGGGGAGCTGTTTTTT. Its translation is CASRLGGGNTGELFF.

The chain joins TRBV28 to TRBJ2-3; weak D call: TRBD2 (6 bases). There are 15 residues in the CDR3. V lost 8 bases and J 7 bases, leaving 22 bases between the germline ends. Germline-derived CDR1 and CDR2 are MDHEN and SYDVKM. The DNA of the CDR3 is TGTGCCAGCGCCACGGAGGGACGCACGGGAAATACGCAGTATTTT. This codes for CASATEGRTGNTQYF.

The gene calls are TRBV6-1 and TRBJ1-5, with 7 bases that match TRBD1. Trimming at V came to 4 bases and at J to 0 bases, leaving 6 bases not matched to a gene. The germline V gene has CDR1 MNHNS and CDR2 SASEGT. The CDR3 spans 16 residues. Here the CDR3 reads CASSGPQGYSNQPQHF. The CDR3 region has the DNA TGTGCCAGCAGTGGACCACAGGGGTATAGCAATCAGCCCCAGCATTTT.

The chain carries TRBV18 and TRBJ2-7, with D unclear. CDR1 and CDR2 (germline): KGHSH, LQKENI. The CDR3 spans 12 residues. V was shortened by 3 bases and J by 3 bases, with 6 bases between the two germline ends. CDR3 residues: CASSPEIYEQYF. The CDR3, as DNA: TGTGCCAGCTCACCGGAGATCTACGAGCAGTACTTC. Combining the CDR3 with reference TRBV18 and TRBJ2-7 gives the whole variable domain NAGVMQNPRHLVRRRGQEARLRCSPMKGHSHVYWYRQLPEEGLKFMVYLQKENIIDESGMPKERFSAEFPKEGPSILRIQQVVRGDSAAYFCASSPEIYEQYFGPGTRLTVT.

The chain employs TRBV10-3 and TRBJ2-7, with TRBD1 identical over 10 bases. V gave up 10 bases and J gave up 2 bases; unmatched junction bases: 8. Looked up from germline, CDR1 is ENHRY and CDR2 is SYGVKD. The CDR3 length is 14 residues. CDR3: CATSGTGVAYEQYF. The CDR3 nucleotides read TGTGCCACCTCCGGGACAGGGGTCGCCTACGAGCAGTACTTC.

The gene calls are TRBV5-6 and TRBJ2-1; D uncertain. Germline CDR1 and CDR2: SGHDT and YYEEEE. CDR3 size: 12 residues. Trimming cost V 1 base and J 5 bases, with 4 bases left between them. The CDR3 sequence: CASSLYNNEQFF. In DNA form, the CDR3 reads TGTGCCAGCAGCTTGTATAACAATGAGCAGTTCTTC.

V usage is TRBV9 and J usage is TRBJ2-5; possible D gene TRBD2, 6 bases. Germline V CDR1 and CDR2: SGDLS, YYNGEE. V lost 4 bases and J 5 bases, leaving 18 bases between the germline ends. This CDR3 has 15 amino acids. Written as DNA, the CDR3 is TGTGCCAGCAGCCCACGTCCGGGACTTAGGGAGACCCAGTACTTC. Its translation: CASSPRPGLRETQYF.

The chain is built from TRBV11-2 and TRBJ2-7; D remains ambiguous. Germline-derived CDR1 and CDR2 are SGHAT and FQNNGV. The CDR3 sequence is 14 residues long. V was trimmed by 3 bases and J by 5 bases, leaving 14 bases between them. In DNA form, the CDR3 reads TGTGCCAGCAGCTTCCACCGAGAGGCCGACGAGCAGTACTTC. It encodes CASSFHREADEQYF.

The CDR3 DNA follows: TGTGCCAGCAGTGTTGGGACAGGGGATAGCAATCAGCCCCAGCATTTT. This translates into CASSVGTGDSNQPQHF. The chain has TRBV2 and TRBJ1-5; 10 nucleotides match TRBD1. J was trimmed by 0 bases and V by 4 bases; bases with no gene match: 3. The germline V gene encodes CDR1 SNHLY and CDR2 FYNNEI. The CDR3 contains 16 residues. Full variable domain (missing parts from reference TRBV2 and TRBJ1-5): EPEVTQTPSHQVTQMGQEVILRCVPISNHLYFYWYRQILGQKVEFLVSFYNNEISEKSEIFDDQFSVERPDGSNFTLKIRSTKLEDSAMYFCASSVGTGDSNQPQHFGDGTRLSIL.

The chain carries TRBV6-1 and TRBJ1-5; 7 positions agree with TRBD1. With 4 bases clipped from V and 3 bases from J, the junction kept 3 bases outside the gene matches. The CDR3 length is 14 residues. Per germline, CDR1 MNHNS and CDR2 SASEGT. The CDR3 region is CASSATGTNQPQHF. The CDR3 DNA sequence: TGTGCCAGCAGTGCGACAGGGACCAATCAGCCCCAGCATTTT.

The rearrangement links TRBV5-1 to TRBJ2-7; the match to TRBD1 covers 7 bases. Germline CDR1 reads SGHRS; CDR2 reads YFSETQ. The V segment lost 5 bases and the J segment 4 bases; nucleotides outside the gene matches: 6. This CDR3 has 13 residues. The CDR3 protein is CASRQDRPYEQYF. The CDR3, as DNA: TGCGCCAGCAGACAGGACAGGCCTTACGAGCAGTACTTC.